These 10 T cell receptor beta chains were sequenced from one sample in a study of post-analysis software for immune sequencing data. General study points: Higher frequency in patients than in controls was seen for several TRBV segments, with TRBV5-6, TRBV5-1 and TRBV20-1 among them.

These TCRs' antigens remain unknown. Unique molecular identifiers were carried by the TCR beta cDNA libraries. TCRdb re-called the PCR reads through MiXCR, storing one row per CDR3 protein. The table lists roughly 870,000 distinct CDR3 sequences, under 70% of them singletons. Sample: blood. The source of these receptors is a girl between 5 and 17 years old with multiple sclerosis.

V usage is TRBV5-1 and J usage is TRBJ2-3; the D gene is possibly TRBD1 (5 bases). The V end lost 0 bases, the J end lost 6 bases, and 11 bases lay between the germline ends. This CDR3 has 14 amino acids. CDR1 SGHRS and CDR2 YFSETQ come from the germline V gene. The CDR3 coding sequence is TGCGCCAGCAGCTTGGACAGGAATTGGGATACGCAGTATTTT. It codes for CASSLDRNWDTQYF.

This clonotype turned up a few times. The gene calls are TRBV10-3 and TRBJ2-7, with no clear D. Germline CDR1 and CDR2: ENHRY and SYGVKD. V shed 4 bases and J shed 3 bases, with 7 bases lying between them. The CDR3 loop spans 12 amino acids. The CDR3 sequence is CAISVGGYEQYF. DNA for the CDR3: TGTGCCATCAGTGTGGGCGGCTACGAGCAGTACTTC.

The CDR3, as DNA: TGTGCCAGCTCACCACCAGGAGTCTCCTACAATGAGCAGTACTTC. Protein sequence: CASSPPGVSYNEQYF. The chain links TRBV18 to TRBJ2-1; the D is unclear. The DNA end is a closer match to TRBJ2-7, so the J assignment may be wrong. The length of the CDR3 is 15 residues. Per germline, CDR1 KGHSH and CDR2 LQKENI.

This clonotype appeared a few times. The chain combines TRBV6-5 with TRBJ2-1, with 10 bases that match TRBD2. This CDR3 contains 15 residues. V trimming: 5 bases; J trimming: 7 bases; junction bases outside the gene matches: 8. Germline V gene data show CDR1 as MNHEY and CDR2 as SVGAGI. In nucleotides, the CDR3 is TGTGCCAGCAGTAACCTAGCGGGGGCAGTGAATGAGCAGTTCTTC. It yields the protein CASSNLAGAVNEQFF.

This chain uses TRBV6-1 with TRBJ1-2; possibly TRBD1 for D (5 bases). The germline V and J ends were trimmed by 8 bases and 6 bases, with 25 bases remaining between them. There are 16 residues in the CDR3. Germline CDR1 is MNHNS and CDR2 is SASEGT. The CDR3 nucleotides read TGTGCCAGCGGACTCAAATGGGACTCGGGGGAACATGGCTACACCTTC. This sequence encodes CASGLKWDSGEHGYTF.

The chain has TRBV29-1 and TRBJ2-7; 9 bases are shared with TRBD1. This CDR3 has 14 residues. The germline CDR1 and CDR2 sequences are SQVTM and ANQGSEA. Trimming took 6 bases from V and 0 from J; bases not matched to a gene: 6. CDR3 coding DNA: TGCAGCGTGTCCGAGGGACAGGGCTCCTACGAGCAGTACTTC. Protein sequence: CSVSEGQGSYEQYF.

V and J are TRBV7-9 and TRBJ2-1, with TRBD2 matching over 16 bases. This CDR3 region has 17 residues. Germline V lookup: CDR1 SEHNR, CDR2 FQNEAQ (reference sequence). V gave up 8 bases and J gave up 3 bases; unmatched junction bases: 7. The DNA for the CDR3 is TGTGCCAGCCTGGGGACTAGCGGGGGGGGTATCTACAATGAGCAGTTCTTC. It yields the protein CASLGTSGGGIYNEQFF. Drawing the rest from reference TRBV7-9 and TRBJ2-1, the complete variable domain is DTGVSQNPRHKITKRGQNVTFRCDPISEHNRLYWYRQTLGQGPEFLTYFQNEAQLEKSRLLSDRFSAERPKGSFSTLEIQRTEQGDSAMYLCASLGTSGGGIYNEQFFGPGTRLTVL.

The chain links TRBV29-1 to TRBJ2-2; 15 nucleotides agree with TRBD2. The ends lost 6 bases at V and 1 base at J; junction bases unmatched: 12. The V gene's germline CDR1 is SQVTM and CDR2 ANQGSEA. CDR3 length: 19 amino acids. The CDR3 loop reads CSVLGTSGRTSMNTGELFF. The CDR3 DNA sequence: TGCAGCGTCTTGGGGACTAGCGGGAGGACGTCGATGAACACCGGGGAGCTGTTTTTT.

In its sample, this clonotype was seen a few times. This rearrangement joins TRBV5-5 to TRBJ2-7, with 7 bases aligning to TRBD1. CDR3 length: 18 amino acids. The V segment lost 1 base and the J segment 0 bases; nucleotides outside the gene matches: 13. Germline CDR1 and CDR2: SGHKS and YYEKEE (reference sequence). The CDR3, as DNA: TGTGCCAGCAGCTTGCCCTCTAAGTGGACAGGAAGCTCCTACGAGCAGTACTTC. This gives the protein CASSLPSKWTGSSYEQYF. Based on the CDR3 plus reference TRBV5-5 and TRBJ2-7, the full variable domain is DAGVTQSPTHLIKTRGQQVTLRCSPISGHKSVSWYQQVLGQGPQFIFQYYEKEERGRGNFPDRFSARQFPNYSSELNVNALLLGDSALYLCASSLPSKWTGSSYEQYFGPGTRLTVT.

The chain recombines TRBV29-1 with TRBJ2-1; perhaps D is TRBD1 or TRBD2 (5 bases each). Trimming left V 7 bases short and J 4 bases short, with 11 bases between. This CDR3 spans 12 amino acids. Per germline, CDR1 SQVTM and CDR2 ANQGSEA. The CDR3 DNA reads TGCAGCGGGTCATGGGGGTACAATGAGCAGTTCTTC. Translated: CSGSWGYNEQFF.